These T cell receptor beta chains were read from a single sample in a study of T cell repertoires in ileal Crohn's disease. Profiling relied on immunoSEQ multiplex PCR, and the TCRdb table lists in-frame clones only, not all of them. The sample includes 8,500 to 13,000 clones, about four fifths of them seen just once. The sample taken for sequencing was ileal tissue. The receptors derive from an adult with Crohn's disease. Each CDR3 is given with its conserved first and last residue. The D gene is left open where the match is weak. Expanded clones get a size class; other rows say once, few or many, or leave the size out.

-	TRBV4-2	TRBJ1-1	TRBD1	TGTGCCAGCAGCCAAGGTGGACAGGGAAACACTGAAGCTTTCTTT	CASSQGGQGNTEAFF
-	TRBV19	TRBJ1-5	-	TGTGCCAGTAGTCTTGGATCGGGGTGGGGTCAGCCCCAGCATTTT	CASSLGSGWGQPQHF
-	TRBV9	TRBJ1-2	TRBD1	TGTGCCAGCAACCTTGGGGACAGAAACTATGGCTACACCTTC	CASNLGDRNYGYTF
-	TRBV2	TRBJ1-2	-	TGTGCCAGCAGTGGGCAGTACTATGGCTACACCTTC	CASSGQYYGYTF
-	TRBV10-3	TRBJ2-1	TRBD2	TGTGCCATCAAACGACTAGCGGATAACCATGAGCAGTTCTTC	CAIKRLADNHEQFF
-	TRBV29-1	TRBJ2-7	TRBD2	TGCAGCGTTTCTAGCGGGGGTTACGAGCAGTACTTC	CSVSSGGYEQYF
few	TRBV2	TRBJ1-1	-	TGTGCCAGCAGTACACTGAACACTGAAGCTTTCTTT	CASSTLNTEAFF
-	TRBV2	TRBJ2-5	-	TGTGCCGCGACACCCACTAGAGCCGAACAAGAGACCCAGTACTTC	CAATPTRAEQETQYF
-	TRBV19	TRBJ1-1	-	TGTGCCAGTAGATCCTCAGGGGTGAGCACTGAAGCTTTCTTT	CASRSSGVSTEAFF
-	TRBV18	TRBJ2-7	-	TGTGCCAGCTCACCCCGGGACTCTTCTCCCTACGAGCAGTACTTC	CASSPRDSSPYEQYF
-	TRBV4-1	TRBJ2-3	-	TGCGCCAGCAGCCAAGACGACAGTCCAGATACGCAGTATTTT	CASSQDDSPDTQYF
few	TRBV27	TRBJ2-7	-	TGTGCCAGCAGTCCACGGGGTATTTTAGGCTACGAGCAGTACTTC	CASSPRGILGYEQYF
-	TRBV29-1	TRBJ2-1	-	TGCAGCGTTCGTGGCCGGGGAATGAGCGTAGATGAGCAGTTCTTC	CSVRGRGMSVDEQFF
-	TRBV7-2	TRBJ2-2	-	TGTGCCAGCAGCTTGTGGGGGGCCGGGGAGCTGTTTTTT	CASSLWGAGELFF
-	TRBV4-3	TRBJ1-3	TRBD1	TGCGCCAGCAGCCAAGACTACAGGGGGTCTGGAAACACCATATATTTT	CASSQDYRGSGNTIYF
few	TRBV5-8	TRBJ1-6	-	TGTGCCAGCAGCTTGGACAGCCCTCGGAATAATTCACCCCTCCACTTT	CASSLDSPRNNSPLHF
-	TRBV6-1	TRBJ1-2	TRBD1	TGTGCCAGCAGTGAACTTACAGGGGGCTATGGCTACACCTTC	CASSELTGGYGYTF
-	TRBV15	TRBJ1-6	TRBD1	TGTGCCACCAGCAGAGATAGGACAGGGTCGCCCCTCCACTTT	CATSRDRTGSPLHF
-	TRBV6-1	TRBJ1-6	-	TGTGCCAGCAGTAACAGGGAAAATTCACCCCTCCACTTT	CASSNRENSPLHF
-	TRBV5-1	TRBJ2-2	-	TGCGCCAGCAGCCCCCAAACGAACACCGGGGAGCTGTTTTTT	CASSPQTNTGELFF
once	TRBV25-1	TRBJ1-4	-	TGTGCCAGCAGTGACCAGGGGTTAGGAATTCTAACTAATGAAAAACTGTTTTTT	CASSDQGLGILTNEKLFF
few	TRBV15	TRBJ2-2	TRBD1	TGTGCCACCAGCAGGGACAGGGGGGCCGGGGAGCTGTTTTTT	CATSRDRGAGELFF
few	TRBV9	TRBJ1-1	TRBD1	TGTGCCAGCAGCTCAGCTCAGGGGGCGGCGGACACTGAAGCTTTCTTT	CASSSAQGAADTEAFF
once	TRBV7-2	TRBJ2-6	-	TGTGCCAGCAGCTTAGGACAAACTGGGGCCAACGTCCTGACTTTC	CASSLGQTGANVLTF
-	TRBV18	TRBJ1-4	-	TGTGCCAGCTCACCAGTAGGGGGTAATGAAAAACTGTTTTTT	CASSPVGGNEKLFF
-	TRBV5-1	TRBJ1-1	-	TGCGCCAGCAGCTTGGGGGTGGAGAGAAACGCTGAAGCTTTCTTT	CASSLGVERNAEAFF
-	TRBV10-3	TRBJ1-2	TRBD1	TGTGCCACAGGCCCCCGGGACAGGGGAGATGGCTACACCTTC	CATGPRDRGDGYTF
-	TRBV6-5	TRBJ1-6	-	TGTGCCAGCAGCGTAAACAGGGTCCATAATTCACCCCTCCACTTT	CASSVNRVHNSPLHF
-	TRBV30	TRBJ1-2	TRBD1	TGTGCCTGGAGGCCTGACAGGGGAGCGCGGAGCTACACCTTC	CAWRPDRGARSYTF
-	TRBV4-2	TRBJ2-7	TRBD2	TGTGCCAGCAGCCCCGGACTAGCGGAGTCCTACGAGCAGTACTTC	CASSPGLAESYEQYF
-	TRBV19	TRBJ1-5	-	TGTGCCAGTAGGAGGTCTAATCAGCCCCAGCATTTT	CASRRSNQPQHF
-	TRBV7-2	TRBJ1-4	-	TGTGCCAGCAGCGCAGAGGCGGGCTGGGGACTGTTTTTT	CASSAEAGWGLFF
few	TRBV11-1	TRBJ2-4	-	TGTGCCAGCAGCGGACAGCTACTAGCCAAAAACATTCAGTACTTC	CASSGQLLAKNIQYF
-	TRBV4-3	TRBJ1-2	-	TGCGCCAGCAGCCAAGAGCGACAGCTAAACTATGGCTACACCTTC	CASSQERQLNYGYTF
once	TRBV6-1	TRBJ2-3	TRBD1	TGTGCCAGCATGAGGGACAGCGCAGATACGCAGTATTTT	CASMRDSADTQYF
once	TRBV7-2	TRBJ1-1	-	TGTGCCAGCAGCCCAGGTGGGGGCCGAGTAAACACTGAAGCTTTCTTT	CASSPGGGRVNTEAFF
-	TRBV19	TRBJ2-6	-	TGTGCCAGTAGTATCCGTCAGGGGGGATCCTCTGGGGCCAACGTCCTGACTTTC	CASSIRQGGSSGANVLTF
-	TRBV29-1	TRBJ2-5	-	TGCAGCGCGGAGGCCCTGGGAGAGACCCAGTACTTC	CSAEALGETQYF
-	TRBV6-1	TRBJ2-3	TRBD1	TGTGCCAGCACCATAGGACAGGGCACAGATACGCAGTATTTT	CASTIGQGTDTQYF
-	TRBV7-7	TRBJ2-3	-	TGTGCCAGCAGCCTATCTCAAGCTACAGATACGCAGTATTTT	CASSLSQATDTQYF